This passage covers 28 T cell receptor beta chains from one sample sequenced in a study of blood T cell repertoires in COVID-19. Profiled with immunoSEQ multiplex PCR; TCRdb holds only in-frame clones, not every one. The table shows 200,000 to 300,000 clones, with 88% occurring only once. The material sequenced was peripheral blood. These TCRs come from a man between 60 and 75 years old who had recovered from COVID-19.

The rearrangement joins TRBV11-2 to TRBJ1-4; D is undetermined. Trimming took 0 bases from V and 5 from J, leaving 7 bases between them. Germline V lookup: CDR1 SGHAT, CDR2 FQNNGV. The CDR3 runs to 14 residues. This CDR3 is CASSLDPGNEKLFF. In DNA form, the CDR3 reads TGTGCCAGCAGCTTAGATCCGGGGAATGAAAAACTGTTTTTT.

CDR3 protein: CASSIDPGKGTEAFF. The CDR3 nucleotides read TGTGCCAGTAGTATAGATCCAGGCAAGGGGACTGAAGCTTTCTTT. The chain carries TRBV19 and TRBJ1-1, with D maybe TRBD1 (5 bases). The CDR3 runs 15 residues. CDR1 is LNHDA and CDR2 is SQIVND in the germline V gene (reference sequence). V was trimmed by 0 bases and J by 5 bases, leaving 13 bases between them.

This chain joins TRBV7-3 and TRBJ2-2, with D maybe TRBD2 (5 bases). Germline values: CDR1 SGHTA, CDR2 FQGTGA. This CDR3 has 14 residues. The V end lost 2 bases, the J end lost 4 bases, and 8 bases lay between the germline ends. The CDR3 DNA is TGTGCCAGCAGCTTAGCGGGTACCACCGGGGAGCTGTTTTTT. The encoded protein is CASSLAGTTGELFF.

The chain uses TRBV29-1 and TRBJ2-5; 9 nucleotides agree with TRBD2. Looked up from germline, CDR1 is SQVTM and CDR2 is ANQGSEA. The CDR3 is 15 residues long. The ends lost 3 bases at V and 4 bases at J; junction bases unmatched: 9. Written as DNA, the CDR3 is TGCAGCGTTGACATCCGACTAGCGGTCTCAGAGACCCAGTACTTC. It specifies CSVDIRLAVSETQYF.

The V gene is TRBV7-2, the J gene TRBJ1-1; TRBD1 agrees at 7 bases. The CDR3 length is 13 residues. The V segment lost 1 base and the J segment 8 bases; nucleotides outside the gene matches: 4. From germline, CDR1 is SGHTA and CDR2 FQGNSA. The CDR3 DNA reads as TGTGCCAGCAGCTTAGGACAGGGTCTGGAAGCTTTCTTT. Translation gives CASSLGQGLEAFF.

The chain joins TRBV10-3 to TRBJ2-7; D is unresolved. The CDR3 consists of 13 residues. Germline CDR1 ENHRY, CDR2 SYGVKD. V was pared by 7 bases and J by 2 bases, with 12 bases between. CDR3 sequence: CAITADTAYEQYF. The CDR3 DNA sequence: TGTGCCATCACGGCAGATACAGCCTACGAGCAGTACTTC.

The chain employs TRBV6-5 and TRBJ1-5; 11 nucleotides agree with TRBD1. The germline gives CDR1 MNHEY, CDR2 SVGAGI. This CDR3 has 15 residues. V lost 2 bases, J lost 6 bases, and 3 bases stayed unmatched. The DNA for the CDR3 is TGTGCCAGCAGTTACAGGACAGGGGGCGGTCAGCCCCAGCATTTT. Protein sequence: CASSYRTGGGQPQHF.

The rearrangement uses TRBV11-2 and TRBJ2-7, with 10 bases lining up with TRBD2. Germline CDR1 and CDR2: SGHAT and FQNNGV. The CDR3 spans 14 residues. Trimming removed 1 base from V and 3 bases from J; junction bases left unmatched: 0. In DNA, the CDR3 is TGTGCCAGCAGCTTAGGGACTAGCGGCTACGAGCAGTACTTC. This translates into CASSLGTSGYEQYF.

The J gene is TRBJ1-2, the V gene TRBV2; D perhaps matches TRBD1 (5 bases). The germline CDR1 and CDR2 sequences are SNHLY and FYNNEI. Trimming pared 5 bases from V and 3 bases from J, leaving 13 bases between. The CDR3 contains 14 residues. In DNA form, the CDR3 reads TGTGCCAGCAGTTTACCCCCAGGGTACTATGGCTACACCTTC. As protein: CASSLPPGYYGYTF.

DNA of the CDR3: TGTGCCAGCAGCCACCGAACAGTGGGGAGCTCCTACAATGAGCAGTTCTTC. Translated: CASSHRTVGSSYNEQFF. The rearrangement uses TRBV14 and TRBJ2-1, with D possibly TRBD2 on 5 matching bases. CDR3 length: 17 residues. Per germline, CDR1 SGHDN and CDR2 FVKESK. Trimming took 3 bases from V and 0 from J, leaving 15 bases between them.

The rearrangement uses TRBV5-6 and TRBJ1-1; 8 positions agree with TRBD1. Looked up from germline, CDR1 is SGHDT and CDR2 is YYEEEE. The CDR3 loop spans 16 amino acids. V was clipped by 0 bases and J by 2 bases; unmatched bases: 6. The CDR3 reads CASSLAPTGVNTEAFF. The CDR3 nucleotides are TGTGCCAGCAGCTTGGCCCCGACAGGGGTAAACACTGAAGCTTTCTTT.

The gene calls are TRBV2 and TRBJ1-5; 10 nucleotides match TRBD1. The ends lost 10 bases at V and 1 base at J; junction bases unmatched: 4. CDR3 length equals 14 residues. Looked up from germline, CDR1 is SNHLY and CDR2 is FYNNEI. The CDR3 sequence: CANGQGESNQPQHF. CDR3 bases: TGTGCCAACGGACAGGGGGAGAGCAATCAGCCCCAGCATTTT.

CDR3 loop: CASSPGTGNSMNTEAFF. CDR3 nucleotide sequence: TGTGCCAGCAGCCCTGGGACAGGGAATAGCATGAACACTGAAGCTTTCTTT. This chain uses TRBV6-2 or TRBV6-3 with TRBJ1-1; 9 bases match TRBD1. The trim removed 6 bases at V and 0 bases at J, leaving 11 bases unmatched. In germline, CDR1 is MNHEY, CDR2 SVGEGT. This CDR3 comprises 17 residues.

J is TRBJ1-3 and V is TRBV19; no definite D call. Germline CDR1 is LNHDA and CDR2 is SQIVND (reference sequence). CDR3 size: 14 residues. Trimming left V 9 bases short and J 0 bases short, with 12 bases between. For the CDR3, the DNA is TGTGCCAGCCGGTCACAGAGCTCTGGAAACACCATATATTTT. This encodes CASRSQSSGNTIYF.

Written as DNA, the CDR3 is TGTGCCAGCTCTATATTTCTGGGCGCGGGATCCTACGAGCAGTACTTC. Amino acid sequence: CASSIFLGAGSYEQYF. The chain employs TRBV19 and TRBJ2-7; a possible D gene is TRBD2 (6 bases). Germline CDR1 reads LNHDA; CDR2 reads SQIVND (reference sequence). The CDR3 consists of 16 residues. Trimming left V 9 bases short and J 1 base short, with 22 bases between.

The chain joins TRBV5-4 to TRBJ1-2, with TRBD1 matching over 7 bases. This CDR3 region has 13 residues. Trimming at V came to 4 bases and at J to 4 bases, leaving 4 bases not matched to a gene. CDR1 and CDR2 from the germline V gene are SGHNT and YYREEE (reference sequence). This chain's CDR3 is CASSTGTAYGYTF. The DNA for the CDR3 is TGTGCCAGCAGCACCGGGACAGCCTATGGCTACACCTTC. The full variable domain, its missing parts supplied by reference TRBV5-4 and TRBJ1-2, is ETGVTQSPTHLIKTRGQQVTLRCSSQSGHNTVSWYQQALGQGPQFIFQYYREEENGRGNFPPRFSGLQFPNYSSELNVNALELDDSALYLCASSTGTAYGYTFGSGTRLTVV.

This clone came up a few times. The V and J genes are TRBV5-1 and TRBJ1-3; TRBD1 is a possible D gene (5 bases). The CDR3 has 16 amino acids. Germline CDR1 and CDR2: SGHRS and YFSETQ. The V gene lost 0 bases and the J gene lost 0 bases, with 10 bases spanning the gap. For the CDR3, the DNA is TGCGCCAGCAGCTTGGGACAGATGAACTCTGGAAACACCATATATTTT. This gives the protein CASSLGQMNSGNTIYF.

The chain recombines TRBV6-5 with TRBJ2-3, with D tentatively TRBD2 (7 bases). This CDR3 spans 15 amino acids. V was shortened by 0 bases and J by 5 bases, with 12 bases between the two germline ends. The V gene's germline CDR1 is MNHEY and CDR2 SVGAGI. CDR3 loop: CASSYSGGPVDTQYF. In nucleotides, the CDR3 is TGTGCCAGCAGTTACTCGGGGGGGCCAGTAGATACGCAGTATTTT.

The rearrangement links TRBV6-5 to TRBJ1-1, with D maybe TRBD1 (6 bases). The CDR3 extends over 14 amino acids. Germline V gene lookup returns CDR1 MNHEY and CDR2 SVGAGI. Trimming removed 6 bases at V and 3 bases at J, with 14 bases between. As DNA, the CDR3 is TGTGCCAGCAGAAGAGCTCCAGGGGACACTGAAGCTTTCTTT. Translated: CASRRAPGDTEAFF.

The rearrangement uses TRBV27 and TRBJ1-5; TRBD1 matches 8 bases. Germline V lookup: CDR1 MNHEY, CDR2 SMNVEV (reference sequence). CDR3 size: 18 residues. V dropped 6 bases and J dropped 0; count of bases not matched to a gene: 13. CDR3 nucleotides: TGTGCCAGCAGCCTCAGGGGGCCAACCCCATATAGCAATCAGCCCCAGCATTTT. Encoded protein: CASSLRGPTPYSNQPQHF.

This rearrangement joins TRBV6-5 to TRBJ2-7; the D gene is possibly TRBD1 (6 bases). In germline, CDR1 is MNHEY, CDR2 SVGAGI. The CDR3 extends over 13 amino acids. Trimming took 4 bases from V and 5 from J, leaving 12 bases between them. CDR3: CASSSGTNHEQYF. CDR3 sequence (DNA): TGTGCCAGCAGTTCGGGGACAAACCACGAGCAGTACTTC.

This chain uses TRBV5-1 with TRBJ2-7; D possibly corresponds to TRBD2 (5 bases). The CDR3 spans 17 residues. The V gene lost 1 base and the J gene lost 2 bases, with 19 bases spanning the gap. Germline loops: CDR1 SGHRS, CDR2 YFSETQ. Written as DNA, the CDR3 is TGCGCCAGCAGCTTGAGGGCTGGATCAACTAGGCCCTACGAGCAGTACTTC. Protein sequence: CASSLRAGSTRPYEQYF.

The chain uses TRBV27 and TRBJ1-1; 8 nucleotides match TRBD1. The CDR3 spans 15 residues. V was pared by 4 bases and J by 2 bases, with 6 bases of the junction left unmatched. Germline V lookup: CDR1 MNHEY, CDR2 SMNVEV (reference sequence). The CDR3 DNA reads TGTGCCAGCAGTTCGCCGGGACAGGCAAACACTGAAGCTTTCTTT. Translation: CASSSPGQANTEAFF.

The CDR3 spells CAIKTDSTNTGELFF. In DNA, the CDR3 is TGTGCCATCAAGACAGATTCAACGAACACCGGGGAGCTGTTTTTT. The chain joins TRBV10-3 to TRBJ2-2, with a tentative D call TRBD1 (5 bases). The CDR3 spans 15 residues. Trimming left V 7 bases short and J 0 bases short, with 12 bases between. CDR1 is ENHRY, CDR2 SYGVKD, per germline.

The rearrangement uses TRBV6-4 and TRBJ1-2, with D maybe TRBD1 (5 bases). This CDR3 spans 12 amino acids. CDR1 and CDR2 from the germline V gene are MRHNA and SNTAGT. With 6 bases removed from V and 8 bases from J, the gap between germline ends came to 13 bases. The CDR3 is CASRGGLGGYTF. The CDR3 nucleotides are TGTGCCAGCAGGGGGGGACTAGGAGGCTACACCTTC.

The chain links TRBV5-1 to TRBJ2-5; D uncertain. CDR3 length: 12 amino acids. V was cut by 0 bases and J by 5 bases, with 5 bases left in between. Per the germline V gene, CDR1 is SGHRS and CDR2 is YFSETQ. The CDR3 region is CASSLGLETQYF. The CDR3 region has the DNA TGCGCCAGCAGCTTGGGACTGGAGACCCAGTACTTC.

V is TRBV7-2 and J is TRBJ2-3, with D uncertain. The V and J ends lost 1 base and 5 bases respectively, with 10 bases between them. The germline CDR1 and CDR2 sequences are SGHTA and FQGNSA. This CDR3 has 14 amino acids. CDR3 residues: CASSLVKEKDTQYF. The CDR3 region has the DNA TGTGCCAGCAGCTTAGTAAAGGAGAAAGATACGCAGTATTTT.

This rearrangement joins TRBV9 to TRBJ2-5; 10 bases match TRBD2. The J segment lost 5 bases and the V segment lost 4 bases, leaving 8 bases of the junction unmatched. The CDR3 runs 15 residues. Germline CDR1 is SGDLS and CDR2 is YYNGEE. CDR3 coding DNA: TGTGCCAGCAGCACAGAGCGGGGGGGCAGGGAGACCCAGTACTTC. This gives the protein CASSTERGGRETQYF.